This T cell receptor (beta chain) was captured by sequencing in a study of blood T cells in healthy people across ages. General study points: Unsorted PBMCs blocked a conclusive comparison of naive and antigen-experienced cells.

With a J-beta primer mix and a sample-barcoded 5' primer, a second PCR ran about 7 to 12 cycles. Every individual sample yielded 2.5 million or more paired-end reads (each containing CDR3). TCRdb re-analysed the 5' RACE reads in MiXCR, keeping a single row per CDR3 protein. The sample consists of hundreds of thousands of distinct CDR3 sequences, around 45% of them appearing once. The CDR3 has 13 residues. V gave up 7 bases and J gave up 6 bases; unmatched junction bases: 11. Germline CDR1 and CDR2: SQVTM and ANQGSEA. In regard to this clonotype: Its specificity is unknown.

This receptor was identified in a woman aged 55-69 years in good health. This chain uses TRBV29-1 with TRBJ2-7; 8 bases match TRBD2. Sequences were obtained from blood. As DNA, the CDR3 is TGCAGCGCCGCGGGGGGACGAGTATCCGAGCAGTACTTC. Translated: CSAAGGRVSEQYF.